This entry concerns a single T cell receptor beta chain. Its antigen is currently not known. No much larger clone exists at a distance of one base, and base qualities are not known. The germline V and J ends show losses of 5 bases and 4 bases respectively, and no gene match explains 5 bases of the junction. From the germline V gene (reference sequence), CDR1 is MNHEY and CDR2 is SMNVEV. Spanning cysteine to phenylalanine, the CDR3 consists of 14 amino acids. Of the read, only the CDR3 DNA is kept; its 42 bases are in frame from base 1. The data originate from a study of CD8+ T cells in alopecia areata (dated by TCRdb to 2016 to 2019). For context, the study as a whole: The treated patients, all with moderate-to-severe alopecia areata, were enrolled in an open-label pilot trial of oral tofacitinib given at 5 to 10 mg twice daily. Scalp clonality was compared among normal scalp (n=4), patchy alopecia areata scalp (n=8), and alopecia totalis/universalis scalp (n=8). immunoSEQ multiplex PCR using 35 Vbeta forward primers and 13 Jbeta reverse primers was used to amplify TCRbeta CDR3 regions. The study used high-throughput TCRbeta sequencing to examine T cell clonal expansion in alopecia areata, in both the C3H/HeJ mouse model and human patients. Biopsies were taken from tofacitinib-treated patients at baseline and again at 4 and 24 weeks into treatment, and several of those patients also had a later scalp biopsy. Tofacitinib was administered for 6 to 18 months, and 6 months of follow-up off drug were then conducted to assess delayed response and recurrence. Scalp tissue and sorted CD4+ and CD8+ peripheral blood T cells from patchy and totalis/universalis alopecia areata patients and from healthy controls were covered by human TCRbeta sequencing. RNA was obtained with the PAXgene miRNA kit for fixed scalp, the miRNeasy kit for PBMCs, and the RNeasy kit for mouse skin. Findings and caveats that apply to the study as a whole: Scalp TCR repertoire analysis is complicated because resident alphabeta T cells in normal human skin are also sequenced, whereas mouse skin is dominated by gammadelta T cells. Compared with normal scalp, lesional scalp, particularly in alopecia totalis/universalis, had higher clonality and more expanded CD8+ clones, which suggests antigenic drive. TCR sequences shared between patients were less clear than in mice, possibly partly because of HLA diversity in the patient population.

The sample's time point label, decoded: baseline before oral tofacitinib. Peripheral blood and lesional scalp punch biopsies were obtained from patients with alopecia areata. PBMCs were isolated by density centrifugation and stained for CD3, CD4 and CD8, after which CD4+ and CD8+ T cells were sorted on a FACSAria. The library came from the immunoSEQ multiplex PCR assay. For TCR sequencing, RNA was extracted from every sample and reverse transcribed into cDNA to serve as template. SuperScript III was used for first-strand cDNA synthesis, primed with a 2:1 mix of oligo-dT and random hexamers. A synthetic immune receptor repertoire was used to assess amplification bias, and residual bias was removed computationally. In the paper's pipeline: Raw reads were preprocessed to remove errors, and CDR3 was defined according to IMGT conventions as the region from the conserved cysteine to phenylalanine. Clonality was computed as 1 minus the Shannon entropy, with the entropy normalized by log2 of the number of productive unique TCRs. Whether each scalp clone was CD4 or CD8 was inferred by checking scalp TCRbeta sequences against the CD4 and CD8 repertoires from sorted blood. TCRdb mirrors the immuneACCESS table, restricted to in-frame sequences. Some clones are absent from its copies; in checked studies, under half trace to an unresolved V gene, and the reason for the others is unknown. V and J calls and clone size come straight from that table; D and trimming were deduced from the DNA. Recorded for this sample are under 250,000 clones; 50% to 60% of them occurred a single time. The top ten constitute around 0.46% of the sample.

The V and J segments used are TRBV27 and TRBJ1-2, with 9 bases matching TRBD1. Here the sequenced sample was CD4+ T cells sorted from blood, taken at week 0. The TCR originated in a human donor with alopecia areata. The DNA reads TGTGCCAGCAGTCCCGGGACAGGGCGCTATGGCTACACCTTC. Its amino acids are CASSPGTGRYGYTF.